This T cell receptor beta chain came from a study of shared clonotypes between healthy human individuals. The CDR3 runs to 15 residues. The trim removed 3 bases at V and 5 bases at J, leaving 7 bases unmatched. CDR1 is SGHRS, CDR2 YFSETQ, per germline. Division of CD4+ cells produced a CD45RA+ naive subset and a CD45RA-negative memory subset. General study points: Among donors, the sharing of clonotypes was expected to be influenced by sequencing depth. Estimated richness was generally greater in naive than memory subsets.

As for this clone: The target antigen is unknown.

TCRdb's copy holds only in-frame clones and misses some; the assay was immunoSEQ multiplex PCR. The sample records around 600,000 clones, around 97% being singletons. This clonotype was sampled from a woman aged 25 to 39 in good health. Sequencing was done on a sample of naive CD4+ T cells sorted from blood. The subset here: CD45RA+ positively selected. The chain employs TRBV5-1 and TRBJ2-1; 8 nucleotides align to TRBD2. Written as DNA, the CDR3 is TGCGCCAGCAGCTCAGGACTAGCAACGAACAATGAGCAGTTCTTC. Its protein is CASSSGLATNNEQFF.